This T cell receptor (beta chain) stems from a study of monozygotic twins with inflammatory bowel disease. A remark on this clonotype: Its antigen is not known.

UMIs containing a 6-nucleotide sample barcode were added via template switching. No DNA is given; TCRdb re-called the 5' RACE reads and lists each CDR3 protein once. Seen in this sample are about 380,000 distinct CDR3 sequences; the ten most common clones hold just over 2.5%. Study-wide points: The analysis did not separate different T cell subtypes. IBD patients share fewer clonotypes with other people than healthy twins do, especially with disease activity.

CDR1 is SGHTA, CDR2 FQGNSA, per germline. The CDR3 loop spans 14 amino acids. Material for sequencing was blood. V and J are TRBV7-2 and TRBJ2-3; TCRdb names TRBD2, which stays unverified in the absence of DNA. The clonotype was recovered from a human donor with ulcerative colitis or Crohn's disease, or a healthy co-twin of an affected twin (not recorded which). The chain's CDR3 is CASSLEGLTDTQYF.